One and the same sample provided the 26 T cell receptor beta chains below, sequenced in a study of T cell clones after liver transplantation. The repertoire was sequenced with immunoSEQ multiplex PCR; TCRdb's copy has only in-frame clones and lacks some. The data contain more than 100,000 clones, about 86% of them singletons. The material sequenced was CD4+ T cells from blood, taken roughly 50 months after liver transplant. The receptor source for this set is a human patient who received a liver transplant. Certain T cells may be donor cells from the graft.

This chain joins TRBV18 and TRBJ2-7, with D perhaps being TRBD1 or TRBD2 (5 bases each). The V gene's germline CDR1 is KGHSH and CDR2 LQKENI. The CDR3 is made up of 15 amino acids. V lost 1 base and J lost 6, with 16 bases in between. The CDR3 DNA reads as TGTGCCAGCTCACCACGGGACGGATCCCTCGGCGAGCAGTACTTC. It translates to CASSPRDGSLGEQYF.

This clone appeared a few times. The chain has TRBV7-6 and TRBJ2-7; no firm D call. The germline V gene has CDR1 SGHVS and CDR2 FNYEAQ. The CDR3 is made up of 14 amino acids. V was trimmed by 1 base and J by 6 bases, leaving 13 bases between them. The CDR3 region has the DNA TGTGCCAGCAGCTTAGGGTCGGGTTTTGGCGAGCAGTACTTC. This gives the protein CASSLGSGFGEQYF. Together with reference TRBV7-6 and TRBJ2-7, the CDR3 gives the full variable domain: GAGVSQSPRYKVTKRGQDVALRCDPISGHVSLYWYRQALGQGPEFLTYFNYEAQQDKSGLPNDRFSAERPEGSISTLTIQRTEQRDSAMYRCASSLGSGFGEQYFGPGTRLTVT.

The CDR3 region has the DNA TGCAGCGTTGCTGGGACAGATAACACCGGGGAGCTGTTTTTT. This encodes CSVAGTDNTGELFF. The rearrangement joins TRBV29-1 to TRBJ2-2; 7 nucleotides align to TRBD1. V was clipped by 4 bases and J by 2 bases; unmatched bases: 4. Germline V gene sequence: CDR1 SQVTM, CDR2 ANQGSEA. This CDR3 is built from 14 residues.

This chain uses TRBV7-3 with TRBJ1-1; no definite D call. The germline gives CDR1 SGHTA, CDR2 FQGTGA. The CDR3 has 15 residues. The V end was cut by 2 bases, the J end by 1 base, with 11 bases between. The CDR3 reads CASSLGNSRNTEAFF. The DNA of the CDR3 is TGTGCCAGCAGCTTAGGTAACAGCAGGAACACTGAAGCTTTCTTT.

Here the CDR3 DNA reads TGTGCCAGCAGTATACAGGGTTACGAGCAGTACTTC. Translated: CASSIQGYEQYF. The chain is built from TRBV28 and TRBJ2-7; D might be TRBD1 (6 bases). From germline, CDR1 is MDHEN and CDR2 SYDVKM. V was shortened by 5 bases and J by 4 bases, with 9 bases between the two germline ends. The CDR3 sequence is 12 residues long.

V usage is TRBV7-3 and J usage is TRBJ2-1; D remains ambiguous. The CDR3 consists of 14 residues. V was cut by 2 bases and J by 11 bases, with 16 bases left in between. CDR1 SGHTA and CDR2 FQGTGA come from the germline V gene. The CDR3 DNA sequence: TGTGCCAGCAGCTTAGGGATTAGCAACGGTCAGCAGTTCTTC. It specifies CASSLGISNGQQFF.

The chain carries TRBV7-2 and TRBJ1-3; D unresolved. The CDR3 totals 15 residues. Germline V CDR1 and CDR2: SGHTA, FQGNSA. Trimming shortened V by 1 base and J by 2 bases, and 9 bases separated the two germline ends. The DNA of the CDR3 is TGTGCCAGCAGCTTAGGACCGTCGACTGGAAACACCATATATTTT. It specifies CASSLGPSTGNTIYF.

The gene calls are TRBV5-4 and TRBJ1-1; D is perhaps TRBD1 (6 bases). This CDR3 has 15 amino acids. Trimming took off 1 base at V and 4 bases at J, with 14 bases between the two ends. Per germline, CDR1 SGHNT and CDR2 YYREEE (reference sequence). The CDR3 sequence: CASSLWGGGSTEAFF. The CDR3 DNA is TGTGCCAGCAGCTTGTGGGGGGGCGGGAGCACTGAAGCTTTCTTT.

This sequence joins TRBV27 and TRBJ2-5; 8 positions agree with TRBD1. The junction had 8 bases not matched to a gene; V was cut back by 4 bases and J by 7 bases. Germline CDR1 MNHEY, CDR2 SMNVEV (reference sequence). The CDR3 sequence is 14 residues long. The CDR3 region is CASSSDRALGTQYF. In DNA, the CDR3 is TGTGCCAGCAGTTCGGACAGGGCCCTAGGGACCCAGTACTTC.

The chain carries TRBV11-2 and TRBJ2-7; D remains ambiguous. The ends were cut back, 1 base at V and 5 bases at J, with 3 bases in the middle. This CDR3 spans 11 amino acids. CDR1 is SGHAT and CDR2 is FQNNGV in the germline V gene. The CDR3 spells CASSLAHEQYF. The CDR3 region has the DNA TGTGCCAGCAGCTTAGCTCACGAGCAGTACTTC.

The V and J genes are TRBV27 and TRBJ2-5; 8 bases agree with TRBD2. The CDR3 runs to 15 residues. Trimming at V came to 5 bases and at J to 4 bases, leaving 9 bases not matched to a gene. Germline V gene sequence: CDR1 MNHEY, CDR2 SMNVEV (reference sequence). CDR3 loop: CASSAPGLGGETQYF. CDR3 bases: TGTGCCAGCAGTGCCCCGGGACTAGGGGGAGAGACCCAGTACTTC.

This chain's CDR3 is CASSSAGGRQPQHF. In DNA, the CDR3 is TGTGCCAGCAGTTCGGCGGGGGGGAGACAGCCCCAGCATTTT. This chain connects TRBV11-2 to TRBJ1-5; D may be TRBD1 (5 bases). This CDR3 contains 14 residues. From germline, CDR1 is SGHAT and CDR2 FQNNGV. V was clipped by 6 bases and J by 7 bases, with 16 bases between them.

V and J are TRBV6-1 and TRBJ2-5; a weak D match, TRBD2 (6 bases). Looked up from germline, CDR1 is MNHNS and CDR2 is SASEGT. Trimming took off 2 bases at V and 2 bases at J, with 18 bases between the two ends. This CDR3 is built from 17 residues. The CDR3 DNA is TGTGCCAGCAGTGAAACCCCTCGGGGGTTACGGCAAGAGACCCAGTACTTC. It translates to CASSETPRGLRQETQYF.

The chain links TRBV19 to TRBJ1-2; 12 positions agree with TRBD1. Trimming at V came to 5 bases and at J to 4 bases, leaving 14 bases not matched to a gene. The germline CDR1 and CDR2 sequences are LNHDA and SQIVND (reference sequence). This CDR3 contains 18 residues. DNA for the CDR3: TGTGCCAGTAGTTCCTCTCCGGGACAGGGGGCCGTTGGCTATGGCTACACCTTC. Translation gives CASSSSPGQGAVGYGYTF.

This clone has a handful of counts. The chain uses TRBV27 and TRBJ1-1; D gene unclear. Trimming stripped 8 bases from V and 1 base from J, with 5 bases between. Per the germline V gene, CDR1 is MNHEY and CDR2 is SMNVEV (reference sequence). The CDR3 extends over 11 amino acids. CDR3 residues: CASHSNTEAFF. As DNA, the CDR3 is TGTGCCAGCCATTCGAACACTGAAGCTTTCTTT.

CDR3 sequence: CASTLREDEQFF. CDR3 nucleotide sequence: TGCGCCAGCACCCTAAGGGAGGACGAGCAGTTCTTC. The rearrangement joins TRBV23-1 to TRBJ2-1, with D possibly matching TRBD2 (6 bases). TRBV23-1 belongs to the ORF category, with a function that is uncertain. CDR3 length equals 12 residues. The ends were cut back, 7 bases at V and 10 bases at J, with 14 bases in the middle.

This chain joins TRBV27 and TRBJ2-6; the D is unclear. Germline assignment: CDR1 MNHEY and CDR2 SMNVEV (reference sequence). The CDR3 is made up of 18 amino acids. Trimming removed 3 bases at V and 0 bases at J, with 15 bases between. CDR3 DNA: TGTGCCAGCAGTTTCAGGAGCCAACCCTACTCTGGGGCCAACGTCCTGACTTTC. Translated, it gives CASSFRSQPYSGANVLTF.

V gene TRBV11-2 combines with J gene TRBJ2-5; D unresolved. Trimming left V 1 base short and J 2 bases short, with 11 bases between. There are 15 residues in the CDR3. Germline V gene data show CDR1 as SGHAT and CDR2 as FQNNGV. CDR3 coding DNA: TGTGCCAGCAGCTTAGGTGTCCAACAGCAAGAGACCCAGTACTTC. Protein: CASSLGVQQQETQYF.

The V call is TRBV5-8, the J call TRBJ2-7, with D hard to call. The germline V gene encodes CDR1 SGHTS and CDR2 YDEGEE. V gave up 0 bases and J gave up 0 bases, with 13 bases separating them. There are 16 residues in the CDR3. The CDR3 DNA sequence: TGTGCCAGCAGCTTGGGGCAGACTGGATTCTCCTACGAGCAGTACTTC. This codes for CASSLGQTGFSYEQYF.

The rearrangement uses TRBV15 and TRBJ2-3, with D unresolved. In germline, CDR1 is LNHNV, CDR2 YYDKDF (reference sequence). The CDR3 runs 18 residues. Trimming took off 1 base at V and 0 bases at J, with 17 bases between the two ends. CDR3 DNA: TGTGCCACCAGCAGAGGGGAATCGGCAGCGATTAGCACAGATACGCAGTATTTT. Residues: CATSRGESAAISTDTQYF.

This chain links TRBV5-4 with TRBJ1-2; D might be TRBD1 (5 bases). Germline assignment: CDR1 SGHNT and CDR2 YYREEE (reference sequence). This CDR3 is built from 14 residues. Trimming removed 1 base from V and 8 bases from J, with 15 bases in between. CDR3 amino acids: CASSLRGDVSGYTF. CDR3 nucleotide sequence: TGTGCCAGCAGCTTGAGAGGGGACGTCTCAGGCTACACCTTC.

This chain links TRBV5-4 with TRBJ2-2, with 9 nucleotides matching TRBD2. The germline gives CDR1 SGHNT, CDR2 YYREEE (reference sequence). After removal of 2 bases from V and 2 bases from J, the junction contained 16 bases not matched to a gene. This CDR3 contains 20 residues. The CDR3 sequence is CASSLNFLRGGAPNTGELFF. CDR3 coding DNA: TGTGCCAGCAGCTTAAACTTCTTACGCGGGGGGGCCCCCAACACCGGGGAGCTGTTTTTT.

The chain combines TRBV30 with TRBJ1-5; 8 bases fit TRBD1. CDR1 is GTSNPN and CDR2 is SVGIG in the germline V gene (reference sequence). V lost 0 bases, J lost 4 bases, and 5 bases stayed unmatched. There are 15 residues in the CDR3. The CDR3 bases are TGTGCCTGGAGTGTGACCAGGGGGCGGAATCAGCCCCAGCATTTT. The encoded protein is CAWSVTRGRNQPQHF.

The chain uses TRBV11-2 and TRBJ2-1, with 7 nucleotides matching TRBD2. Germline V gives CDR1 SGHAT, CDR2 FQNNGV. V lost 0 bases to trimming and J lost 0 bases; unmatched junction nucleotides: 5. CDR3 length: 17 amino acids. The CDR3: CASSLELGGSSYNEQFF. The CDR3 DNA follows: TGTGCCAGCAGCTTAGAACTGGGCGGGAGCTCCTACAATGAGCAGTTCTTC.

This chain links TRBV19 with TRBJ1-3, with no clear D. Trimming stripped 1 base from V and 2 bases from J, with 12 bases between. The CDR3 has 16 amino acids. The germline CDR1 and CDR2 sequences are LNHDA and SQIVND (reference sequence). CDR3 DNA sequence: TGTGCCAGTAGTATAGCCGGGAGGCGCCCTGGAAACACCATATATTTT. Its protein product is CASSIAGRRPGNTIYF.

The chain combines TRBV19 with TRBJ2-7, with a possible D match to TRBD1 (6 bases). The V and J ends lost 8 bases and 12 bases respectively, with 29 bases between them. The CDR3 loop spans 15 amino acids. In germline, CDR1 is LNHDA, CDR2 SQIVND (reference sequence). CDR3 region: CASGLTGTTDSRRYF. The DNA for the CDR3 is TGTGCCAGTGGTTTGACCGGGACAACGGACTCGAGGCGGTACTTC.